The clone carrying this T cell receptor beta chain was observed once. One end of the junction fails to match germline, which may point to a read error. The sample comes from a study of shared clonotypes between healthy human individuals. Study background: Researchers drew samples from two women and a few men aged 18 to 49.

The CDR3 totals 14 residues. Germline V gives CDR1 MDHEN, CDR2 SYDVKM. TCRdb's copy holds only in-frame clones and misses some; the assay was immunoSEQ multiplex PCR. There are more than 1.2 million clones in the sample; just under 99% occur only once, and over 0.3% lies in the top ten. This sequence joins TRBV28 and TRBJ1-4; 9 nucleotides line up with TRBD1. The sample comprised naive CD4+ T cells sorted from blood. Subset reported: CD45RA+ positively selected. The clonotype was recovered from a man younger than 45 in good health. The DNA for the CDR3 is TGTGACAGCAGGGGACAGGGTTACAATGAAAAACTGTTTTTT. It specifies CDSRGQGYNEKLFF.